These 7 T cell receptor beta chains were sequenced from one sample in a study of spatial heterogeneity in lung cancer. Antigens of these TCRs are unknown. Indicated time point: sample taken at primary tumor resection. TCRdb reanalysed the 5' RACE reads using MiXCR and keeps one entry per CDR3 protein. The sample contains about 7,400 distinct CDR3 sequences, approximately 7% of which appear only once. Study-wide findings and caveats: The number of expanded tumor alpha and beta chains correlated with mutation number.

The source material was lung tumor tissue, sampled at surgery. The receptors originated from a male donor with early-stage non-small cell lung cancer.

This clonotype was found many times. The junction differs from germline at one of its ends, possibly a read error. The V and J genes are TRBV28 and TRBJ2-7, with D tentatively TRBD2 (6 bases). The CDR3 runs 14 residues. Germline values: CDR1 MDHEN, CDR2 SYDVKM. The CDR3 region is CASCLGGEPYEQYF. DNA of the CDR3: TGTGCCAGCTGTTTAGGCGGGGAGCCCTACGAGCAGTACTTC.

This clonotype has a handful of counts. V and J are TRBV28 and TRBJ2-1; 9 bases fit TRBD2. The CDR3 is made up of 15 amino acids. Trimming took 3 bases from V and 6 from J; bases not matched to a gene: 6. CDR1 and CDR2 (germline): MDHEN, SYDVKM. This CDR3 reads CASSFSLAGINEQFF. In nucleotides, the CDR3 is TGTGCCAGCAGTTTTAGCCTAGCGGGGATCAATGAGCAGTTCTTC.

The table lists this clonotype with a few counts. The chain has TRBV7-2 and TRBJ2-6; 7 bases align to TRBD1. This CDR3 has 16 residues. Germline-derived CDR1 and CDR2 are SGHTA and FQGNSA. J was trimmed by 0 bases and V by 6 bases; bases with no gene match: 5. The DNA of the CDR3 is TGTGCCAGCAGTTTTGGGGACAGCTCTGGGGCCAACGTCCTGACTTTC. Its protein product is CASSFGDSSGANVLTF. Complete variable domain (other parts from reference TRBV7-2 and TRBJ2-6): GAGVSQSPSNKVTEKGKDVELRCDPISGHTALYWYRQSLGQGLEFLIYFQGNSAPDKSGLPSDRFSAERTGGSVSTLTIQRTQQEDSAVYLCASSFGDSSGANVLTFGAGSRLTVL.

By share of the sample, this clonotype is medium-sized. The chain carries TRBV5-1 and TRBJ2-6; TRBD2 agrees at 7 bases. This CDR3 is 18 amino acids long. V trimming: 4 bases; J trimming: 3 bases; junction bases outside the gene matches: 13. Germline V gene lookup returns CDR1 SGHRS and CDR2 YFSETQ. The CDR3 nucleotides are TGCGCCAGCAGCCCGGCGGGGGATCCCGCTAGTGGGGCCAACGTCCTGACTTTC. Translation gives CASSPAGDPASGANVLTF.

At least ten counts were recorded for this clonotype. The V and J genes are TRBV21-1 and TRBJ2-1. TRBV21-1 has pseudogene status. The CDR3 runs to 17 residues. CDR3 sequence reads: CASSKALAGVFYNEQFF. In nucleotides, the CDR3 is TGTGCCAGCAGCAAAGCGCTAGCGGGAGTCTTCTACAATGAGCAGTTCTTC.

In its sample, this clonotype ranks as medium-sized. The CDR3: CASSLGTNNSPLHF. CDR3 nucleotide sequence: TGTGCCAGCAGCTTAGGGACAAATAATTCACCCCTCCACTTT. The J gene is TRBJ1-6, the V gene TRBV7-2; tentative D call: TRBD1 (5 bases). The CDR3 consists of 14 residues. Germline assignment: CDR1 SGHTA and CDR2 FQGNSA. V was pared by 1 base and J by 5 bases, with 6 bases between.

In its sample, this clonotype ranks as medium-sized. The chain couples TRBV5-1 to TRBJ1-2; the match to TRBD1 covers 7 bases. V was clipped by 4 bases and J by 4 bases; unmatched bases: 10. CDR1 and CDR2 from the germline V gene are SGHRS and YFSETQ. The CDR3 has 15 amino acids. This chain's CDR3 is CASSAGQTSGYGYTF. The CDR3 coding sequence is TGCGCCAGCAGCGCGGGACAGACATCTGGCTATGGCTACACCTTC.